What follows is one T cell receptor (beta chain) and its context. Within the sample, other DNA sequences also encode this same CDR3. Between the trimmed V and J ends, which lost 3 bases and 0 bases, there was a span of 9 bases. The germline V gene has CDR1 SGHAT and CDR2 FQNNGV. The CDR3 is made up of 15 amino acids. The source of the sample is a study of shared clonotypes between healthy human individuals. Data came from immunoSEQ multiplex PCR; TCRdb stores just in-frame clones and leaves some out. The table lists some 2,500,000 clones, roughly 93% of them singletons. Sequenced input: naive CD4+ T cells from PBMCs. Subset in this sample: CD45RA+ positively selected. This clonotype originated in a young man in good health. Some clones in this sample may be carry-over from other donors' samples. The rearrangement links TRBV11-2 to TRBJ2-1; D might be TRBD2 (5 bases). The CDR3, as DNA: TGTGCCAGCAGCTTGGGGAGAAGCTCCTACAATGAGCAGTTCTTC. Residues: CASSLGRSSYNEQFF.